The clone carrying this TCR beta chain is medium-sized in the sample. Its antigen is currently unknown. Germline loops: CDR1 SEHNR, CDR2 FQNEAQ (reference sequence). The CDR3 loop spans 18 amino acids. V was clipped by 5 bases and J by 0 bases, with 20 bases between them. The data originate from a study of radiation and T cells in renal cell carcinoma. Study results and limitations: Sampling covered only 0.75 to 1 g of each tumor. Pretreatment tumor biopsies were lacking, so baseline clonotypes are unknown.

The treatment here: 15 Gy SBRT to primary tumor, nephrectomy 4 weeks later. Nephrectomy followed 15 Gy stereotactic body radiation by 4 weeks. Profiled with immunoSEQ multiplex PCR; TCRdb holds only in-frame clones, not every one. The table records some 14,000 clones, roughly 64% of them present only once. The input for sequencing was tumor tissue, taken from a patient whose treatment included radiotherapy and nephrectomy. V and J are TRBV7-9 and TRBJ2-1, with a possible D match to TRBD1 (7 bases). The TCR was taken from a woman aged 70 to 79 with renal cell carcinoma. The CDR3: CASSPQGGSHDSYNEQFF. The CDR3 DNA is TGTGCCAGCAGCCCCCAGGGGGGTAGCCATGACTCCTACAATGAGCAGTTCTTC.